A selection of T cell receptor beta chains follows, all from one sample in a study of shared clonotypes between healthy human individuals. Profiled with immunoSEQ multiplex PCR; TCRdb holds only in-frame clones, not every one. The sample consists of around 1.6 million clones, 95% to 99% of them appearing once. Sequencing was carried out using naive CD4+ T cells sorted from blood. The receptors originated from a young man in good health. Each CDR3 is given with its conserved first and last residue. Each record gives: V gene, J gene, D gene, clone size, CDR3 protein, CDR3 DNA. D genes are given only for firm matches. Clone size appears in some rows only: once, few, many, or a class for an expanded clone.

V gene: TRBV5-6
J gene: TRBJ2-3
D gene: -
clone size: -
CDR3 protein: CASSLFRTDTQYF
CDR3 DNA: TGTGCCAGCAGCTTATTTAGAACAGATACGCAGTATTTT

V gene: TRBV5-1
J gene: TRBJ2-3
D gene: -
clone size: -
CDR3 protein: CASSLVDTQYF
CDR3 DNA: TGCGCCAGCAGCTTGGTGGATACGCAGTATTTT

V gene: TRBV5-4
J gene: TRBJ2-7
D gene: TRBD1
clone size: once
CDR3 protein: CASRRGQGLSYEQYF
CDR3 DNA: TGTGCCAGCAGGCGTGGACAGGGGCTCTCCTACGAGCAGTACTTC

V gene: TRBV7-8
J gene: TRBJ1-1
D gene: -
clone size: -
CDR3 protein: CASSLVGPPGDTEAFF
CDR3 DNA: TGTGCCAGCAGCTTAGTGGGACCCCCTGGGGACACTGAAGCTTTCTTT

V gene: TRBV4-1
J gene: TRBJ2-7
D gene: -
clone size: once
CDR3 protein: CASSRVVSSYEQYF
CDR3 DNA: TGCGCCAGCAGCCGCGTAGTAAGCTCCTACGAGCAGTACTTC

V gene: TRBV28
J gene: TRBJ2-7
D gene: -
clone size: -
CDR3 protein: CASSSPGVAYEQYF
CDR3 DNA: TGTGCCAGCAGTTCACCGGGGGTGGCCTACGAGCAGTACTTC

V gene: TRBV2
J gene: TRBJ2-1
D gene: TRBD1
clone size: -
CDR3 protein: CASRDRLYNEQFF
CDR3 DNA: TGTGCCAGCAGGGACAGGCTCTACAATGAGCAGTTCTTC

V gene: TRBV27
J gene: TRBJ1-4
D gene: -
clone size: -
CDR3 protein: CASSLWGQVGEKLFF
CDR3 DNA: TGTGCCAGCAGTTTATGGGGGCAGGTTGGCGAAAAACTGTTTTTT

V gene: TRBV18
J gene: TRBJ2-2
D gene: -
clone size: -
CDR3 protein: CASSPPGRGGGSGELFF
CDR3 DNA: TGTGCCAGCTCACCACCTGGACGGGGCGGAGGTTCCGGGGAGCTGTTTTTT

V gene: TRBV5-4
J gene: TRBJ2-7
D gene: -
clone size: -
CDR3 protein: CASSLDRAKLREQYF
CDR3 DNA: TGTGCCAGCAGCTTGGACCGGGCCAAACTCCGCGAGCAGTACTTC

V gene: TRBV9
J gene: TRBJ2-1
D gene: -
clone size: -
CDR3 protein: CASSVGARNEQFF
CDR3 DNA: TGTGCCAGCAGCGTAGGAGCGCGGAATGAGCAGTTCTTC

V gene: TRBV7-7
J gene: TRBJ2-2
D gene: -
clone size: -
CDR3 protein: CASSLRAARPNTGELFF
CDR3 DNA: TGTGCTAGCAGCTTACGAGCGGCGAGACCGAACACCGGGGAGCTGTTTTTT

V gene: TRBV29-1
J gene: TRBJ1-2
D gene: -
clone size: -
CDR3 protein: CSVEGAEYGYTF
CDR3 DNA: TGCAGCGTTGAAGGGGCAGAGTATGGCTACACCTTC

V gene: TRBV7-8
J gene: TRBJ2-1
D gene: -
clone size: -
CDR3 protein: CASDRLNEQFF
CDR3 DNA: TGTGCCAGCGACCGATTGAATGAGCAGTTCTTC

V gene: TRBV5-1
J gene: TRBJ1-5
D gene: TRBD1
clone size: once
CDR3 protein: CASSPGQGKGPQHF
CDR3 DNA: TGCGCCAGCAGCCCGGGACAGGGAAAAGGACCCCAGCATTTT

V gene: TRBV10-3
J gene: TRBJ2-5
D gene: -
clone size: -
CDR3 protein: CATRSREEQETQYF
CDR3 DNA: TGTGCCACCAGGTCGAGGGAGGAACAAGAGACCCAGTACTTC

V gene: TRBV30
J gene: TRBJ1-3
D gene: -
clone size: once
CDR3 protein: CAWSGRLNSGNTIYF
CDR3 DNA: TGTGCCTGGAGTGGGCGACTGAACTCTGGAAACACCATATATTTT

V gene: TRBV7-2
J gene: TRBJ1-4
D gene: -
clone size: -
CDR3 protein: CASSLALYTTNEKLFF
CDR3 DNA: TGTGCCAGCAGCTTAGCTCTTTATACAACTAATGAAAAACTGTTTTTT

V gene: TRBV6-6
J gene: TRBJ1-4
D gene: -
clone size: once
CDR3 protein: CASSQSAADSGEKLFF
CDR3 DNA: TGTGCCAGCAGTCAATCGGCAGCGGATTCAGGTGAAAAACTGTTTTTT

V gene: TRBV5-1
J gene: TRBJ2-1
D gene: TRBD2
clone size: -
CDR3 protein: CASSLLAGVPNEQFF
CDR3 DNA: TGCGCCAGCAGCTTACTAGCGGGAGTACCCAATGAGCAGTTCTTC

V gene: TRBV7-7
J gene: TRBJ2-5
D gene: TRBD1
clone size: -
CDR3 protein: CASSKDRAGETQYF
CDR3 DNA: TGTGCCAGCAGCAAGGACAGGGCGGGAGAGACCCAGTACTTC

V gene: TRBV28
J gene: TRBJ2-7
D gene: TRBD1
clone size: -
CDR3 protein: CASSRNTGTETYEQYF
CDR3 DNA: TGTGCCAGCAGTCGCAATACCGGGACAGAAACCTACGAGCAGTACTTC

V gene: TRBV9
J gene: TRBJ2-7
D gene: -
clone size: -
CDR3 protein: CASSVGGRTIDEQYF
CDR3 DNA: TGTGCCAGCAGCGTAGGGGGCAGGACGATCGACGAGCAGTACTTC

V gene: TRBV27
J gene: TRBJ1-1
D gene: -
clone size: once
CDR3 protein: CASSLSRQVGFREAFF
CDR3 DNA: TGTGCCAGCAGTTTATCCCGTCAGGTGGGGTTCCGAGAAGCTTTCTTT

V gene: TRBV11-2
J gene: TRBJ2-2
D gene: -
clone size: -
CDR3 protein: CASSPRRPVETGELFF
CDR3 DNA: TGTGCCAGCAGCCCCCGGCGGCCGGTGGAGACCGGGGAGCTGTTTTTT

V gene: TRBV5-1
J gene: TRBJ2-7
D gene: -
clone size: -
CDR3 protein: CASSFNDIYEQYF
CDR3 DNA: TGCGCCAGCAGCTTTAATGACATCTACGAGCAGTACTTC

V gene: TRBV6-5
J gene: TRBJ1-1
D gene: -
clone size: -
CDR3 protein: CASSYSIGIRVAFF
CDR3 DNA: TGTGCCAGCAGTTACTCGATCGGGATCCGCGTCGCTTTCTTT

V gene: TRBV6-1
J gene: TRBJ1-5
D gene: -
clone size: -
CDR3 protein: CASSGEVPNQPQHF
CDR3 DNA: TGTGCCAGCAGTGGAGAAGTCCCGAATCAGCCCCAGCATTTT

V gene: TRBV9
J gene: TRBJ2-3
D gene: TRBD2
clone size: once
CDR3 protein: CASSIGSSGEADTQYF
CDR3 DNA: TGTGCCAGCAGTATCGGGTCCAGCGGGGAGGCAGATACGCAGTATTTT

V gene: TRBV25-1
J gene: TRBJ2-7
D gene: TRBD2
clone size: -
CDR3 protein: CASSARLAGLYEQYF
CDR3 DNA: TGTGCCAGCAGTGCCCGACTAGCGGGCCTCTACGAGCAGTACTTC

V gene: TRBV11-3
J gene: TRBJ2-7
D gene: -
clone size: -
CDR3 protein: CASRLGGSYEQYF
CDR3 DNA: TGTGCCAGCAGATTAGGGGGATCCTACGAGCAGTACTTC

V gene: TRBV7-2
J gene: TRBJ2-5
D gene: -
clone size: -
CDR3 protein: CASSSRETQYF
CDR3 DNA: TGTGCCAGCAGCTCCCGAGAGACCCAGTACTTC

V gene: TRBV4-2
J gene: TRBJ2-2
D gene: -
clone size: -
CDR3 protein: CASRLASGGTGELFF
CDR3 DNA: TGTGCCAGCAGACTAGCGTCAGGGGGCACCGGGGAGCTGTTTTTT

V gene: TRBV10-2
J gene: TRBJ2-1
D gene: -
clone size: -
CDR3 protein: CASRPRGGIPDNEQFF
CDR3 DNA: TGCGCCAGCCGCCCGCGGGGCGGGATTCCGGACAATGAGCAGTTCTTC

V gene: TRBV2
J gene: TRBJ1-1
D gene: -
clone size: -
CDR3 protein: CASSAHTEAFF
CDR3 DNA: TGTGCCAGCAGTGCTCACACTGAAGCTTTCTTT

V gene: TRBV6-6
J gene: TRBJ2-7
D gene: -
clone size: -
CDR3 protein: CASSPREFSYEQYF
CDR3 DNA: TGTGCCAGCAGTCCCAGGGAGTTCAGCTACGAGCAGTACTTC

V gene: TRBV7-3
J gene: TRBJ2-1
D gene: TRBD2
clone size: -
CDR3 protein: CASSSTGLAGLSEQFF
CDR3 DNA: TGTGCCAGCAGCTCAACCGGACTAGCGGGGCTCAGTGAGCAGTTCTTC

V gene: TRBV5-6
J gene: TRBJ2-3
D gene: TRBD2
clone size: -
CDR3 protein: CASSSMSGSPDTQYF
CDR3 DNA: TGTGCCAGCAGCTCAATGAGCGGGAGTCCAGATACGCAGTATTTT

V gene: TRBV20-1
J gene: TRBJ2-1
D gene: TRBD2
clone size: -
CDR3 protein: CSARREGQFF
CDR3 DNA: TGCAGTGCACGGCGGGAGGGGCAGTTCTTC

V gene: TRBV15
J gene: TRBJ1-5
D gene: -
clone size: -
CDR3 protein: CATTDGSNQPQHF
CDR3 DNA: TGTGCCACTACTGATGGCAGCAATCAGCCCCAGCATTTT

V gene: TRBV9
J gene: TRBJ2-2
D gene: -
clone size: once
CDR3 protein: CASSVVTSQPGELFF
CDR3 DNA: TGTGCCAGCAGCGTAGTGACCAGTCAGCCCGGGGAGCTGTTTTTT

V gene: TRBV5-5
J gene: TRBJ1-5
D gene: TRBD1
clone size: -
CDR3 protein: CASRLGQLLNQPQHF
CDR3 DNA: TGTGCCAGCAGGCTGGGACAGCTTCTCAATCAGCCCCAGCATTTT

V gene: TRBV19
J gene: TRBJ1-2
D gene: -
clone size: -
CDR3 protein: CASSINLGAVRVYGYTF
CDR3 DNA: TGTGCCAGTAGTATAAACCTGGGTGCCGTACGTGTCTATGGCTACACCTTC

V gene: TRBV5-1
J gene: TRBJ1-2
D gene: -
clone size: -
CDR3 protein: CASSLTGGYYGYTF
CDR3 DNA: TGCGCCAGCAGCCTCACTGGGGGGTACTATGGCTACACCTTC

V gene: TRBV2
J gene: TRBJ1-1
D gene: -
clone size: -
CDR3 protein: CASIRTANTEAFF
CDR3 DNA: TGTGCCAGCATTAGGACAGCAAACACTGAAGCTTTCTTT

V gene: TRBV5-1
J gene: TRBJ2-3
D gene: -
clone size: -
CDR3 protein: CASSHGQQGDTQYF
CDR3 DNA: TGCGCCAGCAGCCACGGACAGCAGGGAGATACGCAGTATTTT

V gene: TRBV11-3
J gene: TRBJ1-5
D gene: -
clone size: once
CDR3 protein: CASSRREVSSNQPQHF
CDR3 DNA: TGTGCCAGCAGCAGGCGGGAGGTCAGTAGCAATCAGCCCCAGCATTTT

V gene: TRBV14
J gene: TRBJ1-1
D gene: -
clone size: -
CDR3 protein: CASSPKLGNTEAFF
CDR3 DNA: TGTGCCAGCAGCCCCAAGCTAGGGAACACTGAAGCTTTCTTT

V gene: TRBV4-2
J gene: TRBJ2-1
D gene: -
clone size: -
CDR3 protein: CASSHTTLFYNEQFF
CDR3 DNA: TGTGCCAGCAGCCACACTACCCTATTTTACAATGAGCAGTTCTTC

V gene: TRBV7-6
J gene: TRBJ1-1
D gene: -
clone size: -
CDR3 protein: CASSLATGTTEAFF
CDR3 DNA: TGTGCCAGCAGCTTAGCTACAGGGACCACTGAAGCTTTCTTT

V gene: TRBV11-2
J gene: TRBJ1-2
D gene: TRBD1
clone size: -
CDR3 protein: CASQGGPGYTF
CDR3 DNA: TGTGCCAGCCAGGGGGGGCCGGGGTACACCTTC

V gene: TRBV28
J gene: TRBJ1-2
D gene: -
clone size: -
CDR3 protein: CASSLSGNPHYGYTF
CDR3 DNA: TGTGCCAGCAGTTTATCGGGGAATCCCCACTATGGCTACACCTTC

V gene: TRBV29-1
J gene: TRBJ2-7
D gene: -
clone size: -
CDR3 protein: CSVRPSEYEQYF
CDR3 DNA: TGCAGCGTTCGACCCTCAGAATACGAGCAGTACTTC

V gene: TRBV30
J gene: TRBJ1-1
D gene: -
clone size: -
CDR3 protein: CAWERNTEAFF
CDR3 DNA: TGTGCCTGGGAAAGGAACACTGAAGCTTTCTTT

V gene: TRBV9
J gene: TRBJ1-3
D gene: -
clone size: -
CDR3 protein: CASSVEDSSGNTIYF
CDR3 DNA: TGTGCCAGCAGCGTAGAGGACAGCTCTGGAAACACCATATATTTT

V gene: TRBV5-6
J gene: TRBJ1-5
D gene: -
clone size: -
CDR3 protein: CASSPRLISNQPQHF
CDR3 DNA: TGTGCCAGCAGCCCCCGCCTAATTAGCAATCAGCCCCAGCATTTT

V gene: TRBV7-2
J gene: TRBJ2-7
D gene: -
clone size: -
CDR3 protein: CASSSTSIKGYEQYF
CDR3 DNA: TGTGCCAGCAGCTCCACTAGTATTAAGGGCTACGAGCAGTACTTC